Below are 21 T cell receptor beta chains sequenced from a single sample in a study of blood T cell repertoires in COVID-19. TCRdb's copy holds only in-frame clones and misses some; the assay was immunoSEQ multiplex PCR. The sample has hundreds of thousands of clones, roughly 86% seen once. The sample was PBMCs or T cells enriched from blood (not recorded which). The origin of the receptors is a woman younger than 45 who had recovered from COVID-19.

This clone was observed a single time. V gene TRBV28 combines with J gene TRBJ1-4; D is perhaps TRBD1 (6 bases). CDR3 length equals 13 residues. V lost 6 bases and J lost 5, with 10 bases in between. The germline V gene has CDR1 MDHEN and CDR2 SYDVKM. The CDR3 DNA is TGTGCCAGCAGCCATGGACAGAATGAAAAACTGTTTTTT. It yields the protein CASSHGQNEKLFF.

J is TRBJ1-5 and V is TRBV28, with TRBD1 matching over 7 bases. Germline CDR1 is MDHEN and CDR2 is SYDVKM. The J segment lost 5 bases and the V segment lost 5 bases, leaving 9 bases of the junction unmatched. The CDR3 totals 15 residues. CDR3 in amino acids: CASSRPGTAHQPQHF. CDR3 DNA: TGTGCCAGCAGTCGCCCTGGGACAGCTCATCAGCCCCAGCATTTT.

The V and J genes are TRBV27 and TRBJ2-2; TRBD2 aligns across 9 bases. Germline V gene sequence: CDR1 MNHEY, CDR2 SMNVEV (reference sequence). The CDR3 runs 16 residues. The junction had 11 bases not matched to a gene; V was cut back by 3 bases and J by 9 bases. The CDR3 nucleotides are TGTGCCAGCAGTTTGGGAGCGGGACTAGCAAACAGGGAGCTGTTTTTT. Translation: CASSLGAGLANRELFF.

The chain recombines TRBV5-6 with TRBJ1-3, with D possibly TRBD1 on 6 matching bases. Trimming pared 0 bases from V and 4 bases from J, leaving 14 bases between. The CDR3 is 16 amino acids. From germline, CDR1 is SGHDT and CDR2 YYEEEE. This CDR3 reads CASSLVAGARGNTIYF. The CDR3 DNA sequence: TGTGCCAGCAGCTTGGTGGCAGGGGCTAGGGGAAACACCATATATTTT.

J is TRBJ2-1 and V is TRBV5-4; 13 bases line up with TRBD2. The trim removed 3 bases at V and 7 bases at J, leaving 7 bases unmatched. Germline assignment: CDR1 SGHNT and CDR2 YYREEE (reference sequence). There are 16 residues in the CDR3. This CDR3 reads CASSSGTSGDWNEQFF. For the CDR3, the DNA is TGTGCCAGCAGCTCGGGGACTAGCGGGGACTGGAATGAGCAGTTCTTC.

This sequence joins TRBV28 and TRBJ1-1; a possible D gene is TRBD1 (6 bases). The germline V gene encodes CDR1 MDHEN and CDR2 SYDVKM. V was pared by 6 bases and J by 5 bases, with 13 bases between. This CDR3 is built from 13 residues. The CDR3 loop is CASRSSGVTEAFF. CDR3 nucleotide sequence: TGTGCCAGCAGGAGCTCAGGGGTAACTGAAGCTTTCTTT.

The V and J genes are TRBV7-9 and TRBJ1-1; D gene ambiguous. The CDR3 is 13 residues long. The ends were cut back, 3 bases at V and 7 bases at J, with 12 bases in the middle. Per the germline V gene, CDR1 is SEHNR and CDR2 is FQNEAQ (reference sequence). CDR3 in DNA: TGTGCCAGCAGCTTGGGCGGAGGTAGTGAAGCTTTCTTT. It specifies CASSLGGGSEAFF.

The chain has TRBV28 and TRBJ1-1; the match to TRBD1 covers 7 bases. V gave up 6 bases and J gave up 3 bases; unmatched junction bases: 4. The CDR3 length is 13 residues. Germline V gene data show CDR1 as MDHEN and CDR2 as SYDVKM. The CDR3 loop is CASSGDSHTEAFF. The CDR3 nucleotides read TGTGCCAGCAGCGGGGACAGCCACACTGAAGCTTTCTTT.

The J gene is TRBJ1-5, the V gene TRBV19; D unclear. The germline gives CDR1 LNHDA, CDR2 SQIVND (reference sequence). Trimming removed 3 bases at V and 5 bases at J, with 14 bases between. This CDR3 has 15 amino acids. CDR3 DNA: TGTGCCAGTAGTATGAGAGACACGAGCTATCAGCCCCAGCATTTT. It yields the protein CASSMRDTSYQPQHF. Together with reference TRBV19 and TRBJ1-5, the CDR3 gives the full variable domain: DGGITQSPKYLFRKEGQNVTLSCEQNLNHDAMYWYRQDPGQGLRLIYYSQIVNDFQKGDIAEGYSVSREKKESFPLTVTSAQKNPTAFYLCASSMRDTSYQPQHFGDGTRLSIL.

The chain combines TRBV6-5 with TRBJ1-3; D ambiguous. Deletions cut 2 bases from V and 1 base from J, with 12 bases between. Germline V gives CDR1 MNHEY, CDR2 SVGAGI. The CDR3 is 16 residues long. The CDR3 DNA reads TGTGCCAGCAGTTACGGCTCCAGTTCTTCTGGAAACACCATATATTTT. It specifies CASSYGSSSSGNTIYF.

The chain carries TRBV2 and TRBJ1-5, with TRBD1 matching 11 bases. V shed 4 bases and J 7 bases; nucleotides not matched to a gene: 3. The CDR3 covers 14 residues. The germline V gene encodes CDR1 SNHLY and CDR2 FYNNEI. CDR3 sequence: CASSGTGGGQPQHF. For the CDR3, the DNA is TGTGCCAGCAGTGGGACAGGGGGCGGGCAGCCCCAGCATTTT.

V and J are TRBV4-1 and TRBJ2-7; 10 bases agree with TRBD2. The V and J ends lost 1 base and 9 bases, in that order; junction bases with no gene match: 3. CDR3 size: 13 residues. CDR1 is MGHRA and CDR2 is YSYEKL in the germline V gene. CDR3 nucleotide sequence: TGCGCCAGCAGCCAAGCCCAGCGGGAGGGGCAGTACTTC. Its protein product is CASSQAQREGQYF.

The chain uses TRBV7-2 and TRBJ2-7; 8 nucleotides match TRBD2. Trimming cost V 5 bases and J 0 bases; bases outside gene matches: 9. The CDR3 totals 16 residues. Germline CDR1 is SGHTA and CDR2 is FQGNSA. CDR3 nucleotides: TGTGCCAGCAGCATCCCCCATAGCGGGGCCTCCTACGAGCAGTACTTC. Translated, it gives CASSIPHSGASYEQYF.

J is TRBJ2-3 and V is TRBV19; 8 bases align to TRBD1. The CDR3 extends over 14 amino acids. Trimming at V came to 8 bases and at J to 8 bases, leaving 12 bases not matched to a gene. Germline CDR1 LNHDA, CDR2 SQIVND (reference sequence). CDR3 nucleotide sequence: TGTGCCAGTGCCGACAGGGGATCCGTTTTTACGCAGTATTTT. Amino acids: CASADRGSVFTQYF.

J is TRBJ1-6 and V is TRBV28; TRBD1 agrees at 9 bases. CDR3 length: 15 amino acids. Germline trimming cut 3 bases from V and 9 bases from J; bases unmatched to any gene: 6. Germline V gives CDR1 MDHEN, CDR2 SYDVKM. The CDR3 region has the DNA TGTGCCAGCAGTTTTCAGGGACAGGGAAGTTCACCCCTCCACTTT. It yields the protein CASSFQGQGSSPLHF. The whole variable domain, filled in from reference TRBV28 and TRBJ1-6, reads DVKVTQSSRYLVKRTGEKVFLECVQDMDHENMFWYRQDPGLGLRLIYFSYDVKMKEKGDIPEGYSVSREKKERFSLILESASTNQTSMYLCASSFQGQGSSPLHFGNGTRLTVT.

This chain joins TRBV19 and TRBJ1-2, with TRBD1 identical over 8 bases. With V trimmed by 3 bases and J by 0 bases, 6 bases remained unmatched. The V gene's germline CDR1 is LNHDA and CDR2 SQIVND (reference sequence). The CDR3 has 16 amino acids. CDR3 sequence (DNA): TGTGCCAGTAGTATCGGTCAGGGGGCAACTAACTATGGCTACACCTTC. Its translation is CASSIGQGATNYGYTF.

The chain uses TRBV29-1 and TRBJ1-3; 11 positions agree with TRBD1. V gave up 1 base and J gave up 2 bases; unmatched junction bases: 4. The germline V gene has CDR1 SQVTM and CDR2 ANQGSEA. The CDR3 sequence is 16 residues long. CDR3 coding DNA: TGCAGCGTTGAAGGCGGGGGACAGGGGGCTGGAAACACCATATATTTT. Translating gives CSVEGGGQGAGNTIYF.

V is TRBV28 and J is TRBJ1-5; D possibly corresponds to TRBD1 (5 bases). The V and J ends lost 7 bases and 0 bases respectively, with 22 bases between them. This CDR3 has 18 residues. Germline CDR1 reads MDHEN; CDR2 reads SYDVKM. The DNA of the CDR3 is TGTGCCAGCATCCCACTTGGGGGGTGGGTAGATAGCAATCAGCCCCAGCATTTT. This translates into CASIPLGGWVDSNQPQHF. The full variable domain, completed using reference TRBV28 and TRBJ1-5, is DVKVTQSSRYLVKRTGEKVFLECVQDMDHENMFWYRQDPGLGLRLIYFSYDVKMKEKGDIPEGYSVSREKKERFSLILESASTNQTSMYLCASIPLGGWVDSNQPQHFGDGTRLSIL.

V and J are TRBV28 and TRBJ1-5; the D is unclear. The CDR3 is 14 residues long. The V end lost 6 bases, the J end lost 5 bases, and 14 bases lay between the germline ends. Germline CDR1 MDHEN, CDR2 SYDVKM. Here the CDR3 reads CASSPQRVYQPQHF. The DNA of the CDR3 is TGTGCCAGCAGCCCCCAGAGGGTATATCAGCCCCAGCATTTT.

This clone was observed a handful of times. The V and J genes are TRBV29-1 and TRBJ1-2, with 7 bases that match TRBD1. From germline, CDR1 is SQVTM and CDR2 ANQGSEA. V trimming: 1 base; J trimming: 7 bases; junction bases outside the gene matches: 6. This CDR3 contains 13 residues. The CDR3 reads CSVEAQGKGGYTF. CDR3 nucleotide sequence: TGCAGCGTTGAAGCACAGGGGAAGGGTGGCTACACCTTC.

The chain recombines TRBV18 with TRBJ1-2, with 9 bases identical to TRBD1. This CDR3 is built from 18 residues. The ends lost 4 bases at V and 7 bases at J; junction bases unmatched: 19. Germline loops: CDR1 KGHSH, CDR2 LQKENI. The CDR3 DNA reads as TGTGCCAGCTCACAGCAACCCGGGACAGGGCATTTAGGTCGTGGCTACACCTTC. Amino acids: CASSQQPGTGHLGRGYTF.